One sample yielded the 17 T cell receptor beta chains listed below, sequenced in a study of blood T cell repertoires in COVID-19 (dated by TCRdb to 2018 to 2020). The library was produced with the immunoSEQ multiplex PCR assay. This is the immuneACCESS table as TCRdb keeps it, with only in-frame sequences that have V and J called. A part of the clones is gone; compared with another copy, unresolved V genes explain less than half, and the rest is unexplained. In this sample the table shows fewer than 250,000 clones, 80% to 85% of which occur a single time. The ten largest clones take up about 8.9% of the sample. Sequenced material: PBMCs or T cells enriched from blood (not recorded which). These receptors all stem from a woman in her forties or fifties with acute COVID-19.

This clone was detected a few times. The J gene is TRBJ2-3, the V gene TRBV5-1; 11 bases align to TRBD2. The CDR3 is 17 amino acids. J gave up 5 bases and V 5 bases, and 13 bases lay outside the gene matches. The V gene's germline CDR1 is SGHRS and CDR2 YFSETQ. The CDR3 sequence: CASRMRLAGGGKDTQYF. DNA of the CDR3: TGCGCCAGCAGGATGAGGCTAGCGGGAGGCGGGAAAGATACGCAGTATTTT.

V and J are TRBV20-1 and TRBJ2-2, with a possible D match to TRBD1 (6 bases). This CDR3 has 14 amino acids. V was pared by 3 bases and J by 0 bases, with 8 bases between. Germline V gene sequence: CDR1 DFQATT, CDR2 SNEGSKA (reference sequence). The CDR3 reads CSASPGANTGELFF. The DNA of the CDR3 is TGCAGTGCTAGTCCAGGGGCGAACACCGGGGAGCTGTTTTTT.

Here the CDR3 reads CASSLYPGLAGLTGELFF. CDR3 bases: TGCGCCAGCAGCTTGTATCCGGGGCTAGCGGGCCTCACCGGGGAGCTGTTTTTT. The chain uses TRBV5-1 and TRBJ2-2; 8 nucleotides align to TRBD2. The J segment lost 4 bases and the V segment lost 1 base, leaving 12 bases of the junction unmatched. The CDR3 length is 18 residues. The V gene's germline CDR1 is SGHRS and CDR2 YFSETQ.

The V and J genes are TRBV7-2 and TRBJ2-3; D not certain. Trimming took 8 bases from V and 4 from J, leaving 19 bases between them. This CDR3 spans 15 amino acids. The germline V gene has CDR1 SGHTA and CDR2 FQGNSA. In nucleotides, the CDR3 is TGTGCCAGCCGACCGAGGCTTTCGCTGGCAGATACGCAGTATTTT. This sequence encodes CASRPRLSLADTQYF.

This rearrangement joins TRBV7-9 to TRBJ1-1; D is undetermined. Trimming removed 4 bases from V and 1 base from J, with 7 bases in between. Per the germline V gene, CDR1 is SEHNR and CDR2 is FQNEAQ (reference sequence). This CDR3 comprises 13 residues. The CDR3 is CASSYLGNTEAFF. Here the CDR3 DNA reads TGTGCCAGCAGCTACCTAGGGAACACTGAAGCTTTCTTT.

The chain couples TRBV6-1 to TRBJ1-3; 7 bases are a match to TRBD1. Germline V gives CDR1 MNHNS, CDR2 SASEGT. The CDR3 runs to 16 residues. V shed 3 bases, J shed 2 bases, and the junction held 7 bases outside the gene matches. CDR3 loop: CASSDGGTVAGNTIYF. Here the CDR3 DNA reads TGTGCCAGCAGTGATGGGGGGACAGTGGCTGGAAACACCATATATTTT.

The genes are TRBV18 and TRBJ2-5; no clear D. This CDR3 comprises 13 residues. Germline loops: CDR1 KGHSH, CDR2 LQKENI. The germline V and J ends were trimmed by 4 bases and 0 bases, with 6 bases remaining between them. CDR3 protein: CASSHMDQETQYF. The CDR3 DNA follows: TGTGCCAGCTCACACATGGACCAAGAGACCCAGTACTTC.

This chain uses TRBV2 with TRBJ2-5; 8 nucleotides agree with TRBD2. The CDR3 is made up of 14 amino acids. Germline V gene data show CDR1 as SNHLY and CDR2 as FYNNEI. V lost 6 bases to trimming and J lost 1 base; unmatched junction nucleotides: 4. DNA for the CDR3: TGTGCCAGCAGCGGAGCGGGGGCCCAAGAGACCCAGTACTTC. It specifies CASSGAGAQETQYF.

The V and J genes are TRBV18 and TRBJ2-3; D is perhaps TRBD2 (6 bases). The CDR3 is 16 amino acids. The germline gives CDR1 KGHSH, CDR2 LQKENI. The V end was cut by 2 bases, the J end by 2 bases, with 14 bases between. CDR3 in amino acids: CASSPLGLRVTDTQYF. CDR3 sequence (DNA): TGTGCCAGCTCACCATTGGGACTCAGGGTCACAGATACGCAGTATTTT.

The rearrangement links TRBV7-8 to TRBJ2-1; 7 nucleotides line up with TRBD1. Germline CDR1 is SGHVS and CDR2 is FQNEAQ. The CDR3 runs to 15 residues. Trimming took 5 bases from V and 4 from J; bases not matched to a gene: 8. CDR3 sequence reads: CASSPRQGWYNEQFF. As DNA, the CDR3 is TGTGCCAGCAGCCCACGACAGGGATGGTACAATGAGCAGTTCTTC. The whole variable domain, remainder taken from reference TRBV7-8 and TRBJ2-1, is GAGVSQSPRYKVAKRGQDVALRCDPISGHVSLFWYQQALGQGPEFLTYFQNEAQLDKSGLPSDRFFAERPEGSVSTLKIQRTQQEDSAVYLCASSPRQGWYNEQFFGPGTRLTVL.

This clone was detected only a few times. The V and J genes are TRBV3-1 (or the pseudogene TRBV3-2) and TRBJ1-3; D unresolved. The CDR3 spans 18 residues. The V and J ends lost 0 bases and 2 bases respectively, with 17 bases between them. From germline, CDR1 is LGHDT and CDR2 YNNKEL (reference sequence). The CDR3 sequence is CASSQDPGNTNPGNTIYF. The CDR3 region has the DNA TGTGCCAGCAGCCAAGATCCCGGTAATACCAATCCTGGAAACACCATATATTTT.

V is TRBV28 and J is TRBJ1-2, with a tentative D call TRBD1 (6 bases). The CDR3 covers 12 residues. With 6 bases removed from V and 3 bases from J, the gap between germline ends came to 8 bases. The germline V gene has CDR1 MDHEN and CDR2 SYDVKM. CDR3 region: CASSQGYYGYTF. CDR3 DNA sequence: TGTGCCAGCAGCCAGGGGTACTATGGCTACACCTTC.

J is TRBJ1-1 and V is TRBV6-4; D possibly corresponds to TRBD1 (5 bases). This CDR3 comprises 14 residues. The V and J ends lost 2 bases and 6 bases respectively, with 13 bases between them. The germline V gene has CDR1 MRHNA and CDR2 SNTAGT. The CDR3 nucleotides read TGTGCCAGCAGTGACCGGGGGAAATCCTCTGAAGCTTTCTTT. Translated: CASSDRGKSSEAFF.

The chain carries TRBV7-3 and TRBJ2-5, with D tentatively TRBD2 (6 bases). Between the trimmed V and J ends, which lost 5 bases and 2 bases, there was a span of 15 bases. The CDR3 loop spans 15 amino acids. Germline CDR1 and CDR2: SGHTA and FQGTGA. CDR3 sequence: CASSPPGGAQETQYF. For the CDR3, the DNA is TGTGCCAGCAGCCCCCCTGGCGGGGCTCAAGAGACCCAGTACTTC.

The chain uses TRBV9 and TRBJ2-3, with 9 nucleotides matching TRBD1. Trimming at V came to 4 bases and at J to 1 base, leaving 1 base not matched to a gene. Looked up from germline, CDR1 is SGDLS and CDR2 is YYNGEE. The CDR3 is 14 residues long. The CDR3, as DNA: TGTGCCAGCAGCTGGACAGGGGGCACAGATACGCAGTATTTT. It codes for CASSWTGGTDTQYF.

The chain uses TRBV12-3 or TRBV12-4 and TRBJ1-2; D perhaps matches TRBD1 (6 bases). The CDR3 runs 13 residues. Trimming removed 9 bases from V and 8 bases from J, with 19 bases in between. The CDR3 loop reads CASKQGAGGGYTF. The CDR3 coding sequence is TGTGCCAGTAAACAGGGAGCTGGGGGAGGCTACACCTTC.

This chain uses TRBV6-4 with TRBJ1-6; 7 positions match TRBD1. V lost 4 bases and J lost 9; bases outside the gene matches: 6. The CDR3 runs 14 residues. CDR1 and CDR2 from the germline V gene are MRHNA and SNTAGT. The CDR3 loop is CASSGQGVGSPLHF. The CDR3 region has the DNA TGTGCCAGCAGTGGACAGGGAGTCGGTTCACCCCTCCACTTT.